The source of this T cell receptor beta chain is a study of vaccination and CD4 T cells after COVID-19. Study results and limitations: Convalescent patients gained a median approximately 90% of their reactive clones only post-vaccination.

Sequencing of the DNA from cultured CD4+ T cells was carried out with the Oncomine TCR Beta short-read assay. TCRdb reanalysed the PCR reads using MiXCR and keeps one entry per CDR3 protein. The data show about 15,000 distinct CDR3 sequences, with approximately 29% seen just once and roughly a sixth held by the top ten. Treatment noted: approximately nine-day PBMC culture with coronavirus spike peptide pools or control peptides (ViraFEST assay). This clonotype was seen more than once but under ten times. Its antigen is not identified. What was sequenced was cultured CD4+ T cells from blood. The origin of this receptor is a human donor with COVID-19.

The CDR3 is CASSPSGGHNEQFF. In DNA form, the CDR3 reads TGTGCCAGCAGTCCTAGCGGGGGGCACAATGAGCAGTTCTTC. This sequence joins TRBV2 and TRBJ2-1, with 11 bases aligning to TRBD2. Germline values: CDR1 SNHLY, CDR2 FYNNEI. V was pared by 5 bases and J by 5 bases, with 2 bases of the junction left unmatched. CDR3 length: 14 amino acids. Full variable domain (outside the CDR3, taken from reference TRBV2 and TRBJ2-1): EPEVTQTPSHQVTQMGQEVILRCVPISNHLYFYWYRQILGQKVEFLVSFYNNEISEKSEIFDDQFSVERPDGSNFTLKIRSTKLEDSAMYFCASSPSGGHNEQFFGPGTRLTVL.